These 18 T cell receptor beta chains came from one sample sequenced in a study of blood T cell repertoires in COVID-19. The data were produced by immunoSEQ multiplex PCR, yet TCRdb's version contains in-frame clones alone and is incomplete. This table has about 320,000 clones, around 83% appearing once. What was sequenced was peripheral blood. All receptors come from a woman aged 45-65 years with acute or convalescent COVID-19.

The chain links TRBV9 to TRBJ2-2; 8 bases agree with TRBD1. With 0 bases clipped from V and 5 bases from J, the junction kept 9 bases outside the gene matches. The CDR3 is 17 residues long. Germline V CDR1 and CDR2: SGDLS, YYNGEE. The CDR3 DNA sequence: TGTGCCAGCAGCGTAGGGGCAGGGGGCGCGGGAACCGGGGAGCTGTTTTTT. Its translation is CASSVGAGGAGTGELFF.

The V gene is TRBV27, the J gene TRBJ2-3, with 7 bases lining up with TRBD1. This CDR3 has 21 residues. Germline CDR1 MNHEY, CDR2 SMNVEV (reference sequence). V shed 4 bases and J 0 bases; nucleotides not matched to a gene: 22. The CDR3 loop reads CASSSADPGQDRVTSTDTQYF. In DNA, the CDR3 is TGTGCCAGCAGTTCGGCCGACCCAGGACAGGATAGAGTCACGAGCACAGATACGCAGTATTTT.

J is TRBJ2-3 and V is TRBV5-4; 13 bases are shared with TRBD2. The CDR3 has 16 residues. V shed 1 base and J 3 bases; nucleotides not matched to a gene: 2. CDR1 SGHNT and CDR2 YYREEE come from the germline V gene (reference sequence). The CDR3, as DNA: TGTGCCAGCAGCTTGCCGACTAGCGGGAGGACAGATACGCAGTATTTT. It encodes CASSLPTSGRTDTQYF.

Comment on this clone: Other nucleotide sequences in the sample specify the same CDR3. The V gene is TRBV7-9, the J gene TRBJ2-2; D possibly corresponds to TRBD1 (5 bases). CDR3 length: 14 residues. Germline values: CDR1 SEHNR, CDR2 FQNEAQ (reference sequence). Trimming cost V 5 bases and J 1 base, with 8 bases left between them. The CDR3 DNA sequence: TGTGCCAGCAGCCCCACAGGGAACACCGGGGAGCTGTTTTTT. It encodes CASSPTGNTGELFF.

The V and J genes are TRBV5-6 and TRBJ1-5; D is uncertain. CDR1 and CDR2 from the germline V gene are SGHDT and YYEEEE. The CDR3 has 14 amino acids. The germline V and J ends were trimmed by 2 bases and 0 bases, with 6 bases remaining between them. The CDR3 region is CASSFYNSNQPQHF. CDR3 nucleotides: TGTGCCAGCAGCTTTTATAATAGCAATCAGCCCCAGCATTTT.

The chain has TRBV18 and TRBJ1-2; a weak D match, TRBD1 (5 bases). This CDR3 contains 14 residues. Trimming stripped 0 bases from V and 2 bases from J, with 7 bases between. CDR1 KGHSH and CDR2 LQKENI come from the germline V gene. DNA of the CDR3: TGTGCCAGCTCACCACCGGGGGGGAACTATGGCTACACCTTC. Amino acid sequence: CASSPPGGNYGYTF.

The genes are TRBV30 and TRBJ1-1; 10 bases agree with TRBD1. This CDR3 is 17 amino acids long. V lost 4 bases to trimming and J lost 7 bases; unmatched junction nucleotides: 18. Looked up from germline, CDR1 is GTSNPN and CDR2 is SVGIG (reference sequence). CDR3 sequence reads: CAWTGQGQGIPWGEAFF. For the CDR3, the DNA is TGTGCCTGGACGGGACAGGGACAGGGGATCCCCTGGGGTGAAGCTTTCTTT.

V gene TRBV5-1 combines with J gene TRBJ2-5; the match to TRBD1 covers 7 bases. The CDR3 sequence is 14 residues long. V was pared by 4 bases and J by 5 bases, with 8 bases of the junction left unmatched. Germline V gene data show CDR1 as SGHRS and CDR2 as YFSETQ. CDR3 nucleotides: TGCGCCAGCAGCCAGATACCCAGGGGGGAGACCCAGTACTTC. Amino acids: CASSQIPRGETQYF. Based on the CDR3 plus reference TRBV5-1 and TRBJ2-5, the full variable domain is KAGVTQTPRYLIKTRGQQVTLSCSPISGHRSVSWYQQTPGQGLQFLFEYFSETQRNKGNFPGRFSGRQFSNSRSEMNVSTLELGDSALYLCASSQIPRGETQYFGPGTRLLVL.

This clone was observed a handful of times. The sample holds other DNA sequences that translate to the same CDR3. V usage is TRBV20-1 and J usage is TRBJ2-5, with D possibly matching TRBD1 (6 bases). The V end was cut by 3 bases, the J end by 5 bases, with 7 bases between. Per germline, CDR1 DFQATT and CDR2 SNEGSKA (reference sequence). The CDR3 sequence is 11 residues long. In nucleotides, the CDR3 is TGCAGTGCTAGGCAGGGGGAGACCCAGTACTTC. It codes for CSARQGETQYF.

The rearrangement links TRBV5-1 to TRBJ2-3, with D perhaps matching TRBD2 (6 bases). CDR1 and CDR2 from the germline V gene are SGHRS and YFSETQ. The CDR3 length is 15 residues. Trimming cost V 4 bases and J 0 bases, with 12 bases left between them. The CDR3 sequence: CASSRTGTSTDTQYF. In DNA form, the CDR3 reads TGCGCCAGCAGCCGCACCGGGACTAGCACAGATACGCAGTATTTT.

The chain carries TRBV28 and TRBJ1-1; 8 bases fit TRBD1. CDR3 length: 15 amino acids. V was pared by 2 bases and J by 1 base, with 3 bases of the junction left unmatched. Germline CDR1 is MDHEN and CDR2 is SYDVKM. The CDR3 nucleotides read TGTGCCAGCAGTTTAGGAGGGACAGGGAACACTGAAGCTTTCTTT. As protein: CASSLGGTGNTEAFF.

This clone appeared a few times. The rearrangement uses TRBV7-2 and TRBJ2-7, with a tentative D call TRBD1 (7 bases). CDR1 is SGHTA and CDR2 is FQGNSA in the germline V gene. With 4 bases removed from V and 5 bases from J, the gap between germline ends came to 18 bases. This CDR3 is 15 amino acids long. This chain's CDR3 is CASSSQGGALNEQYV. The DNA of the CDR3 is TGTGCCAGCAGCTCCCAGGGGGGCGCCCTTAACGAGCAGTACGTC.

In its sample, this clone was seen once. The chain employs TRBV28 and TRBJ1-1; unclear D gene. CDR1 and CDR2 from the germline V gene are MDHEN and SYDVKM. The CDR3 is 14 residues long. Trimming took 6 bases from V and 8 from J, leaving 19 bases between them. The CDR3 nucleotides read TGTGCCAGCAGCCTCCCCTTCGGCGGATTCGAAGCTTTCTTT. Translation gives CASSLPFGGFEAFF. Full variable domain (remainder filled in from reference TRBV28 and TRBJ1-1): DVKVTQSSRYLVKRTGEKVFLECVQDMDHENMFWYRQDPGLGLRLIYFSYDVKMKEKGDIPEGYSVSREKKERFSLILESASTNQTSMYLCASSLPFGGFEAFFGQGTRLTVV.

This chain uses TRBV5-1 with TRBJ1-6; D call uncertain. The V gene lost 0 bases and the J gene lost 7 bases, with 14 bases spanning the gap. The CDR3 length is 16 residues. The germline CDR1 and CDR2 sequences are SGHRS and YFSETQ. CDR3 loop: CASSLGTDTGNSPLHF. The CDR3, as DNA: TGCGCCAGCAGCTTGGGTACGGATACGGGGAATTCACCCCTCCACTTT.

J is TRBJ2-6 and V is TRBV7-2, with 7 nucleotides matching TRBD1. The CDR3 spans 18 residues. CDR1 and CDR2 (germline): SGHTA, FQGNSA. The V gene end was trimmed by 4 bases and the J gene end by 1 base; junction bases not matched to a gene: 10. The CDR3 region has the DNA TGTGCCAGCAGCTATACATCCCCGGGACAGTCTGGGGCCAACGTCCTGACTTTC. It codes for CASSYTSPGQSGANVLTF.

The chain combines TRBV7-2 with TRBJ1-6; D is possibly TRBD1 (5 bases). V was pared by 5 bases and J by 7 bases, with 15 bases between. CDR1 and CDR2 (germline): SGHTA, FQGNSA. The CDR3 totals 15 residues. The CDR3 region has the DNA TGTGCCAGCAGCACGGAATCGGGGGGGAATTCACCCCTCCACTTT. As protein: CASSTESGGNSPLHF.

This chain links TRBV4-1 with TRBJ2-5; maybe TRBD1 (5 bases). CDR1 MGHRA and CDR2 YSYEKL come from the germline V gene. V gave up 2 bases and J gave up 3 bases, with 13 bases separating them. This CDR3 spans 15 amino acids. This CDR3 reads CASSQFSQGKETQYF. DNA of the CDR3: TGCGCCAGCAGCCAATTTTCGCAGGGCAAAGAGACCCAGTACTTC.

The chain uses TRBV19 and TRBJ1-2; a weak D match, TRBD1 (5 bases). This CDR3 spans 13 amino acids. The germline V and J ends were trimmed by 6 bases and 5 bases, with 13 bases remaining between them. Germline V gives CDR1 LNHDA, CDR2 SQIVND (reference sequence). DNA for the CDR3: TGTGCCAGTAGCCCGGGGGGGATTTATGGCTACACCTTC. The encoded protein is CASSPGGIYGYTF.